The 14 T cell receptor beta chains below were found in one sample sequenced in a study of cytomegalovirus exposure and HLA in healthy donors. PCR employed 60 Vbeta and 13 Jbeta primers. TCRdb keeps only in-frame clones here, not all; method: immunoSEQ multiplex PCR. The sample contains fewer than 250,000 clones, roughly 80% of which appear only once. Sequenced: PBMCs. The receptors were gathered from a man aged 25 to 40 in good health and CMV-seronegative.

This chain uses TRBV5-5 with TRBJ1-1; 8 bases line up with TRBD1. The CDR3 is 13 amino acids. V lost 2 bases, J lost 8 bases, and 5 bases stayed unmatched. Germline assignment: CDR1 SGHKS and CDR2 YYEKEE (reference sequence). Here the CDR3 DNA reads TGTGCCAGCAGCTTTAGGGACAGGAGAGAAGCTTTCTTT. Protein: CASSFRDRREAFF. The full variable domain, with the rest looked up from reference TRBV5-5 and TRBJ1-1, is DAGVTQSPTHLIKTRGQQVTLRCSPISGHKSVSWYQQVLGQGPQFIFQYYEKEERGRGNFPDRFSARQFPNYSSELNVNALLLGDSALYLCASSFRDRREAFFGQGTRLTVV.

The rearrangement joins TRBV7-2 to TRBJ1-4; 7 positions agree with TRBD1. Germline V CDR1 and CDR2: SGHTA, FQGNSA. The CDR3 sequence is 14 residues long. After removal of 5 bases from V and 4 bases from J, the junction contained 4 bases not matched to a gene. CDR3 loop: CASSLRGNNEKLFF. DNA of the CDR3: TGTGCCAGCAGCCTCAGGGGGAATAATGAAAAACTGTTTTTT.

The chain joins TRBV29-1 to TRBJ2-1; D is uncertain. CDR1 SQVTM and CDR2 ANQGSEA come from the germline V gene. The V gene lost 5 bases and the J gene lost 5 bases, with 7 bases spanning the gap. The CDR3 has 11 amino acids. CDR3: CSVNLDNEQFF. In DNA, the CDR3 is TGCAGCGTTAATCTTGACAATGAGCAGTTCTTC.

This sequence joins TRBV19 and TRBJ1-4; D not certain. Germline V gene sequence: CDR1 LNHDA, CDR2 SQIVND (reference sequence). CDR3 length equals 13 residues. The germline V and J ends were trimmed by 3 bases and 4 bases, with 6 bases remaining between them. CDR3 in amino acids: CASSIFVNEKLFF. As DNA, the CDR3 is TGTGCCAGTAGTATTTTCGTTAATGAAAAACTGTTTTTT.

The rearrangement joins TRBV7-9 to TRBJ1-1; D possibly corresponds to TRBD1 (6 bases). The V end was cut by 8 bases, the J end by 5 bases, with 15 bases between. The CDR3 runs to 13 residues. CDR1 and CDR2 (germline): SEHNR, FQNEAQ (reference sequence). This CDR3 reads CASGVLRGTEAFF. Here the CDR3 DNA reads TGTGCCAGCGGCGTACTAAGGGGGACTGAAGCTTTCTTT. The whole variable domain, remainder taken from reference TRBV7-9 and TRBJ1-1, is DTGVSQNPRHKITKRGQNVTFRCDPISEHNRLYWYRQTLGQGPEFLTYFQNEAQLEKSRLLSDRFSAERPKGSFSTLEIQRTEQGDSAMYLCASGVLRGTEAFFGQGTRLTVV.

The CDR3 DNA is TGTGCCAGCACCGAGCGGGGGGGCAATGAGCAGTTCTTC. This encodes CASTERGGNEQFF. V is TRBV6-5 and J is TRBJ2-1; 10 bases are shared with TRBD2. Germline assignment: CDR1 MNHEY and CDR2 SVGAGI. Losses at the gene ends were 7 bases for V and 6 bases for J; bases not matched to a gene: 3. The CDR3 length is 13 residues.

The chain combines TRBV28 with TRBJ1-6; D is perhaps TRBD1 (5 bases). The V end lost 3 bases, the J end lost 0 bases, and 9 bases lay between the germline ends. This CDR3 comprises 16 residues. From germline, CDR1 is MDHEN and CDR2 SYDVKM. CDR3 nucleotide sequence: TGTGCCAGCAGTTTGGGGGGAAGCTCCTATAATTCACCCCTCCACTTT. It specifies CASSLGGSSYNSPLHF.

This chain links TRBV5-5 with TRBJ2-1; 8 nucleotides align to TRBD2. This CDR3 has 17 amino acids. V shed 5 bases, J shed 5 bases, and the junction held 15 bases outside the gene matches. CDR1 is SGHKS and CDR2 is YYEKEE in the germline V gene (reference sequence). The CDR3 nucleotides are TGTGCCAGCAGTCGAGGGGCCGGGCGGGGGGCCAACAATGAGCAGTTCTTC. Amino acid sequence: CASSRGAGRGANNEQFF.

J is TRBJ2-5 and V is TRBV25-1; perhaps TRBD2 as D (5 bases). CDR1 is MGHDK and CDR2 is SYGVNS in the germline V gene. V lost 7 bases to trimming and J lost 7 bases, with 10 bases between them. This CDR3 region has 11 residues. The CDR3 loop is CASTLAGTQYF. The DNA for the CDR3 is TGTGCCAGCACCCTAGCCGGGACCCAGTACTTC.

The CDR3 spells CSVRRGNTIYF. The DNA of the CDR3 is TGCAGCGTTCGCAGGGGAAACACCATATATTTT. The chain uses TRBV29-1 and TRBJ1-3; D gene unclear. Germline V gene sequence: CDR1 SQVTM, CDR2 ANQGSEA. Between the trimmed V and J ends, which lost 5 bases and 4 bases, there was a span of 6 bases. The CDR3 is made up of 11 amino acids.

The chain is built from TRBV2 and TRBJ1-5; D may be TRBD1 (6 bases). This CDR3 is 13 amino acids long. In germline, CDR1 is SNHLY, CDR2 FYNNEI. V shed 6 bases and J shed 6 bases, with 12 bases lying between them. CDR3 amino acids: CASREQGAQPQHF. CDR3 in DNA: TGTGCCAGCAGAGAACAGGGTGCTCAGCCCCAGCATTTT. Full variable domain (remainder filled in from reference TRBV2 and TRBJ1-5): EPEVTQTPSHQVTQMGQEVILRCVPISNHLYFYWYRQILGQKVEFLVSFYNNEISEKSEIFDDQFSVERPDGSNFTLKIRSTKLEDSAMYFCASREQGAQPQHFGDGTRLSIL.

This clone was seen only a few times. V is TRBV28 and J is TRBJ1-5, with a tentative D call TRBD1 (5 bases). Trimming cost V 8 bases and J 4 bases, with 21 bases left between them. The CDR3 runs to 16 residues. The germline CDR1 and CDR2 sequences are MDHEN and SYDVKM. The CDR3 DNA follows: TGTGCCAGCGAGACTTGGGGCAGGGTCAATAATCAGCCCCAGCATTTT. This translates into CASETWGRVNNQPQHF.

The chain carries TRBV27 and TRBJ1-1, with D tentatively TRBD1 (6 bases). V dropped 7 bases and J dropped 5 bases, with 14 bases sitting between them. The CDR3 sequence is 13 residues long. CDR1 MNHEY and CDR2 SMNVEV come from the germline V gene (reference sequence). This CDR3 is CASIQQGKTEAFF. The CDR3 DNA reads as TGTGCCAGCATCCAACAGGGTAAGACTGAAGCTTTCTTT.

This clone came up a few times. The chain joins TRBV7-2 to TRBJ2-7; 9 positions match TRBD1. The CDR3 is made up of 13 amino acids. The ends lost 3 bases at V and 6 bases at J; junction bases unmatched: 3. Germline lookup yields CDR1 SGHTA and CDR2 FQGNSA. CDR3 bases: TGTGCCAGCAGCTTTTTGACAGGGGGCGAGCAGTACTTC. Translation gives CASSFLTGGEQYF.